The subject of this entry is one T cell receptor (beta chain). The count of this clone is one. Its antigen is still unknown. One base away there is no much larger clone; base qualities are not given. The data stem from a study of blood T cell repertoires in COVID-19 (dated by TCRdb to about 2020). As for the study more broadly: Samples from collaborators originated in the United States, Italy and Spain and spanned both the acute and convalescent phases of COVID-19. Sample metadata almost always included a de-identified subject ID, COVID-19 status, age in years and sex. The prospective study material was composed of cDNA or gDNA derived from T cells, B-cell-depleted T cells, or PBMCs. Subjects who had been exposed to COVID-19, were actively infected with it, or had recovered from it provided the deeply sampled blood TCRbeta repertoires that made up the dataset. The repertoires were released in a freely available public database meant as a resource for research on the immune response to SARS-CoV-2. Where available, HLA class I and class II types were taken from metadata supplied by the sample provider and were not determined by assay-based typing. The samples were drawn from two sources: the first 160 participants of the ongoing ImmuneRACE study, and 1,254 subjects contributed by 6 global collaborators.

Findings and caveats that apply to the study as a whole: The quantity of clinical and demographic metadata differed by source and by participant and was supplied without curation.

TCRbeta CDR3 regions were amplified from genomic DNA by means of the immunoSEQ Assay, a bias-controlled multiplex PCR. Processing in the source paper ran as follows. Within the assay, amplification of reference gene primers was used to estimate how many nucleated cells each sample contained. To quantify the absolute abundance of each unique TCRbeta CDR3 rearrangement, sequence reads were collapsed and filtered. For each sample, productive Simpson clonality was calculated as the square root of Simpson's diversity index over productive rearrangements. The immuneACCESS repertoire file appears here via TCRdb, limited to in-frame rearrangements. These files lack a portion of the clones; in checked studies, under half of the deficit traces to unresolved V genes, and the cause of the others is not known. V, J and clone size are those of that table, while D and trimming were read from the DNA. Counted in this sample were 60,000 to 90,000 clones; 86% of them appeared once. The leading ten clones occupy roughly a sixth of the sample.

A distance of 19 bases separates the germline ends of V and J, which lose 5 bases and 4 bases respectively. Measured from the cysteine to the phenylalanine, the CDR3 is 15 residues long. Here the CDR3 DNA is all that survives: 45 bases in frame from base 1. The germline V gene (reference sequence) gives CDR1 as SGHNT and CDR2 as YYREEE. The collaborating institutions used their own protocols to collect whole blood in K2EDTA tubes. For TCRbeta analysis, collaborators shipped samples as frozen whole blood, isolated PBMCs, or DNA extracted from either of those sample types. The sequence is built from TRBV5-4 and TRBJ2-7; TRBD2 might be the D gene, on 6 matching bases. The clonotype was recovered from a human donor in a cohort sampled during active COVID-19. Material for sequencing was peripheral blood. The DNA sequence reads TGTGCCAGCAGGTACGGGGGAAATCACGTATACGAGCAGTACTTC. Its amino acids are CASRYGGNHVYEQYF.